This section outlines one T cell receptor beta chain sequence together with its context. What it binds is unknown. Brentuximab vedotin exposure varied, and every patient relapsed after autologous stem cell transplantation. The sample comes from a study of PD-1 blockade in classical Hodgkin lymphoma. The overall study: Patients received nivolumab 3 mg/kg intravenously every 2 weeks.

With 3 bases removed from V and 11 bases from J, the gap between germline ends came to 10 bases. The V gene's germline CDR1 is MDHEN and CDR2 SYDVKM. The CDR3 runs 11 residues. Study conclusions and caveats: Reports described newly diagnosed patients as having lower baseline TCR diversity than healthy donors. Excluded were patients who started nivolumab under 1 year after ASCT, a group that had lower diversity. Significant TCR diversity gains by C4D1 occurred in CD4+ but not CD8+ cells.

Method: immunoSEQ multiplex PCR; TCRdb's copy keeps in-frame clones and lacks some. Of 7,300 or so clones listed, about 74% were seen once; the top ten hold 60%. This receptor was taken from a human donor with classical Hodgkin lymphoma. The V and J genes are TRBV28 and TRBJ1-1; weak D call: TRBD1 (5 bases). The material sequenced was peripheral blood mononuclear cells (PBMCs), taken at baseline. This CDR3 is CASSFPGLAFF. The CDR3 DNA reads TGTGCCAGCAGTTTTCCAGGGTTGGCTTTCTTT. The full variable domain, completed using reference TRBV28 and TRBJ1-1, is DVKVTQSSRYLVKRTGEKVFLECVQDMDHENMFWYRQDPGLGLRLIYFSYDVKMKEKGDIPEGYSVSREKKERFSLILESASTNQTSMYLCASSFPGLAFFGQGTRLTVV.